Detailed here is one T cell receptor beta chain. Its antigen is not yet known. The sample holds no much larger clone one base away, and base qualities are not on file. Read against the paper, the sample's treatment or condition label means: in vitro stimulation with specific CMV peptide epitopes to enrich CMV-specific T cells. The sequencer was an Illumina HiSeq 1500. TCRdb applied fastp at Q25 and MiXCR to the public reads, then kept only in-frame beta chains. Rows merge per CDR3 protein into single entries with the most common DNA and genes. In all, the sample holds under 450,000 distinct CDR3 sequences, and about 35% of those were seen once. The ten largest clones represent about 13% of the sample. From V the trimming removes 0 bases and from J it removes 5 bases, while the gene matches leave 5 bases of the junction unaccounted for. CDR1 is given as LGHNA and CDR2 as YSLEER, both from the germline V gene. CDR3 length: 15 amino acids, cysteine to phenylalanine. Only the CDR3 region is kept as DNA, spanning 45 bases read in frame from base 1.

The sample comes from a study of T cell repertoires in cytomegalovirus infection (dated by TCRdb to between 2017 and 2020). Regarding the research as a whole: Peptide stimulations targeted recently identified HLA-C-restricted CMV epitopes, whose presentation resists viral immunomodulation, together with well-studied HLA-B-restricted epitopes. Because public TCR beta signatures pointed to carriage of CMV infection together with the matching HLA type, the HLA type of each donor mattered for the analysis. What the work shows at the level of the full study, not this receptor alone: The ex vivo response was dominated by HLA-C-restricted CMV-specific TCR beta clonotypes, which also provided the single most frequent clonotype in two of eight donors. Carriers of CMV infection plus the relevant HLA type were discriminated by the cumulative frequency of public TCR beta family members in the study cohort and in an independent approximately 340-donor cohort.

The sequencing here drew on cultured PBMCs, taken from culture after CMV antigen stimulation. The sequence came from a human donor in good health (CMV status not recorded). Some clones in this sample may be carry-over from other donors' samples. The chain employs TRBV4-3 and TRBJ2-3; 7 bases in the middle match TRBD1. The CDR3 region reads CASSQDPGGQDTQYF. In nucleotides, the sequence is TGCGCCAGCAGCCAAGATCCAGGGGGTCAAGATACGCAGTATTTT.